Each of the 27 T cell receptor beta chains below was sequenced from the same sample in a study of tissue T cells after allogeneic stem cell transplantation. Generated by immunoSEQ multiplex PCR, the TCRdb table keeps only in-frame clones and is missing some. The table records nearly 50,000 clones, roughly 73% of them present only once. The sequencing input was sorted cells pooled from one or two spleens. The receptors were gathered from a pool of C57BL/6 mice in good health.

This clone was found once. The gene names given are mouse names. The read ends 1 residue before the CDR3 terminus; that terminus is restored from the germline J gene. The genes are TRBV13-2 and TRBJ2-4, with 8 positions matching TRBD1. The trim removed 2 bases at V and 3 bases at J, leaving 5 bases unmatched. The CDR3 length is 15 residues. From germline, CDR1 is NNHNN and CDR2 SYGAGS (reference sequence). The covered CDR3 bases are TGTGCCAGCGGTGACAGGGGGCGGGGGCAAAACACCTTGTAC. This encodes CASGDRGRGQNTLY. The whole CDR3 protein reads CASGDRGRGQNTLYF.

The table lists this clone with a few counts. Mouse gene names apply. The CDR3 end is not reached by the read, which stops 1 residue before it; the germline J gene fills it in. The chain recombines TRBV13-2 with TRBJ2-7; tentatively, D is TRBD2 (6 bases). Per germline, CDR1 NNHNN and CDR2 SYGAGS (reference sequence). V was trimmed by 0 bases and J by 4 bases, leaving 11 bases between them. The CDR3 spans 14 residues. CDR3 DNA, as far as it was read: TGTGCCAGCGGTGATGCGCTGGGGACGTATGAACAGTAC. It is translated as CASGDALGTYEQY. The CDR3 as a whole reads CASGDALGTYEQYF.

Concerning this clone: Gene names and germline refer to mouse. The sequenced part of the CDR3 DNA is TGTGCCAGCAGACGCGGGACAGATTCTGGAAATACGCTCTAT. Residues: CASRRGTDSGNTLY. From start to end, the CDR3 is CASRRGTDSGNTLYF. The genes are TRBV2 and TRBJ1-3; 7 bases agree with TRBD1. The read terminates 1 residue before the CDR3 end, so the remaining end is supplied by the germline J gene. Trimming cost V 6 bases and J 0 bases; bases outside gene matches: 5. The germline V gene has CDR1 LGHNA and CDR2 YSYQKL. The length of the CDR3 is 15 residues.

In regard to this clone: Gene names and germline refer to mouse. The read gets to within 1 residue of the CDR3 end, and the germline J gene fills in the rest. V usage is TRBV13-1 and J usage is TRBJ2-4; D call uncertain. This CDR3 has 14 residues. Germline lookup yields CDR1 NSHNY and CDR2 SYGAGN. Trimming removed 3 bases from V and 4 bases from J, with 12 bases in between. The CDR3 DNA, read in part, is TGTGCCAGCAGTGCACAAGGGAGGAAAAACACCTTGTAC. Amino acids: CASSAQGRKNTLY. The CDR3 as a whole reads CASSAQGRKNTLYF.

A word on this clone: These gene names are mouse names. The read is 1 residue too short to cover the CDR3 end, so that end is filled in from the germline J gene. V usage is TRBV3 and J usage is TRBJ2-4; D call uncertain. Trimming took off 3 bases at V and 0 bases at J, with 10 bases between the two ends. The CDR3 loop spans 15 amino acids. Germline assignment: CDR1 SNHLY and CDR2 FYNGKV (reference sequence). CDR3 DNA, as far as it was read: TGTGCCAGCAGCTTGCGTGCGGATAGTCAAAACACCTTGTAC. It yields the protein CASSLRADSQNTLY. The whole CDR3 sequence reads CASSLRADSQNTLYF.

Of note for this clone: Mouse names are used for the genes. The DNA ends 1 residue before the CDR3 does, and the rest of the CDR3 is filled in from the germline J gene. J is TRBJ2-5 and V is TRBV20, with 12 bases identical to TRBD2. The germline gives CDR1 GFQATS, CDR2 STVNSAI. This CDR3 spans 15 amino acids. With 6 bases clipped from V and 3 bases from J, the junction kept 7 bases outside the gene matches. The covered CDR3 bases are TGTGGTGCCAGACTGGGGGGGCGCCGTCAAGACACCCAGTAC. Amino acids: CGARLGGRRQDTQY. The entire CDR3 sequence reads CGARLGGRRQDTQYF.

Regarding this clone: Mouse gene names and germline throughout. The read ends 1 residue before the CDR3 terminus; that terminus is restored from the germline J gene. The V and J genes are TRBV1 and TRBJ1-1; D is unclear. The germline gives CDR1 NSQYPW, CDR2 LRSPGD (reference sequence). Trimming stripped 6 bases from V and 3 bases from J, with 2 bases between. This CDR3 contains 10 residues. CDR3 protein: CTCSHTEVFF. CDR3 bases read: TGCACCTGCAGCCACACAGAAGTCTTC.

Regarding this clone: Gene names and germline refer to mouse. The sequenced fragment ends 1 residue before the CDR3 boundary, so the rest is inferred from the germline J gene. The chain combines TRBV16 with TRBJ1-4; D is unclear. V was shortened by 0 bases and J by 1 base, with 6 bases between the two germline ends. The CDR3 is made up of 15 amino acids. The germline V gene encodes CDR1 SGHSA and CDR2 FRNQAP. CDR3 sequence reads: CASSLEGASNERLFF. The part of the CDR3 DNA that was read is TGTGCAAGCAGCTTAGAGGGAGCTTCCAACGAAAGATTATTT.

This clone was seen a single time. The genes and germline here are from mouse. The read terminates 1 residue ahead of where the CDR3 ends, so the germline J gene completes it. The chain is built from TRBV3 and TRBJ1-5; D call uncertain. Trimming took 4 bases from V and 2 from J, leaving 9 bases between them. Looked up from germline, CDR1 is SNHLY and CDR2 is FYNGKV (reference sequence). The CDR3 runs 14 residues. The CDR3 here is CASSSDTYNQAPLF. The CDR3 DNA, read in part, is TGTGCCAGCAGCTCCGACACCTACAACCAGGCTCCGCTT. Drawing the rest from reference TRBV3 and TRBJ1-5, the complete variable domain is GPKVLQIPSHQIIDMGQMVTLNCDPVSNHLYFYWYKQILGQQMEFLVNFYNGKVMEKSKLFKDQFSVERPDGSYFTLKIQPTALEDSAVYFCASSSDTYNQAPLFGEGTRLSVL.

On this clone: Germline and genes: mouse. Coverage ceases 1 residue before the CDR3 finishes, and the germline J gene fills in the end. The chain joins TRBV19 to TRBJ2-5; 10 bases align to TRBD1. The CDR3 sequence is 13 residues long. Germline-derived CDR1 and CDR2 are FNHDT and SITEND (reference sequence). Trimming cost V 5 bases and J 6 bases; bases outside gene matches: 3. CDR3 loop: CASRDRGRDTQYF. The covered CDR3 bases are TGTGCCAGCAGGGACAGGGGGAGGGACACCCAGTAC. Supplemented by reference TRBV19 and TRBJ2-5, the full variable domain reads GGIITQTPKFLIGQEGQKLTLKCQQNFNHDTMYWYRQDSGKGLRLIYYSITENDLQKGDLSEGYDASREKKSSFSLTVTSAQKNEMAVFLCASRDRGRDTQYFGPGTRLLVL.

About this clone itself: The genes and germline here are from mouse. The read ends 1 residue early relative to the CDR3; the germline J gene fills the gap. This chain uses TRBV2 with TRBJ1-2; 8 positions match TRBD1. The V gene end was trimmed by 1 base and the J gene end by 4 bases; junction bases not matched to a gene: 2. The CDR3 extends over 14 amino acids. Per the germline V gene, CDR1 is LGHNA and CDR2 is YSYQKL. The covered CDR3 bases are TGTGCCAGCAGCCAAGGACAGGGGAGCTCCGACTACACC. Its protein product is CASSQGQGSSDYT. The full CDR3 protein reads CASSQGQGSSDYTF.

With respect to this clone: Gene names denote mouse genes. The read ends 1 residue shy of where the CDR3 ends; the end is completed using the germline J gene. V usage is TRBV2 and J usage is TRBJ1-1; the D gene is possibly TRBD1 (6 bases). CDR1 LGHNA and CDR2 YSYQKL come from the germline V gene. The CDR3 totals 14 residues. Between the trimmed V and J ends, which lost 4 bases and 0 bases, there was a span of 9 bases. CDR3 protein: CASSPGTSNTEVFF. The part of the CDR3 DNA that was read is TGTGCCAGCAGCCCCGGGACATCAAACACAGAAGTCTTC.

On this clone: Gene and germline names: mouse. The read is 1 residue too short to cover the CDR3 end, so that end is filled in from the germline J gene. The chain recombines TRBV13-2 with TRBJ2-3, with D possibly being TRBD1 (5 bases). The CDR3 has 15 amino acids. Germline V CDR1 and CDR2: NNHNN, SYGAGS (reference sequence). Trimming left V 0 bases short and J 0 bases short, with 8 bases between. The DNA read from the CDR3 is TGTGCCAGCGGTGATGGACAGTCTAGTGCAGAAACGCTGTAT. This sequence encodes CASGDGQSSAETLY. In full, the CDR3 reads CASGDGQSSAETLYF.

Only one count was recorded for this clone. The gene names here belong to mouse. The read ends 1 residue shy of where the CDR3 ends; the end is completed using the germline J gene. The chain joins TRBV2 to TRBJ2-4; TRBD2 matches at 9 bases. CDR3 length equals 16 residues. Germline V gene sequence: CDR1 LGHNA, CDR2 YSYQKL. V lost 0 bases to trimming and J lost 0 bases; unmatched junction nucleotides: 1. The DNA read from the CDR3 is TGTGCCAGCAGCCAAGATGGGGGGGCTAGTCAAAACACCTTGTAC. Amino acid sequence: CASSQDGGASQNTLY. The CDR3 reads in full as CASSQDGGASQNTLYF. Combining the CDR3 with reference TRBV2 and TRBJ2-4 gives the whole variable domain DPKIIQKPKYLVAVTGSEKILICEQYLGHNAMYWYRQSAKKPLEFMFSYSYQKLMDNQTASSRFQPQSSKKNHLDLQITALKPDDSATYFCASSQDGGASQNTLYFGAGTRLSVL.

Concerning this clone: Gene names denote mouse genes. Incomplete CDR3 DNA: TGTGCCTGGAGTCTGGGGGGGGCCAACACCTTGTAC. This gives the protein CAWSLGGANTLY. Given in full, the CDR3 is CAWSLGGANTLYF. The rearrangement joins TRBV31 to TRBJ2-4, with TRBD2 identical over 8 bases. The read halts 1 residue ahead of the CDR3 end, with the missing end drawn from the germline J gene. This CDR3 is built from 13 residues. V shed 0 bases and J 6 bases; nucleotides not matched to a gene: 2. Looked up from germline, CDR1 is GKSSPN and CDR2 is SITVG.

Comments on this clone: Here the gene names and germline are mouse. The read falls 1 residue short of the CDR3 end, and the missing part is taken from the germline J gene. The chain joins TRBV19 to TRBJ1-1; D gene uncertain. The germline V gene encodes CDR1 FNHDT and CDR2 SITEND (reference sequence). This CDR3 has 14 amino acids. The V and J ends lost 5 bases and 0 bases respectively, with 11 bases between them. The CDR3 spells CASRARGANTEVFF. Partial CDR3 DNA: TGTGCCAGCAGGGCCCGGGGTGCAAACACAGAAGTCTTC.

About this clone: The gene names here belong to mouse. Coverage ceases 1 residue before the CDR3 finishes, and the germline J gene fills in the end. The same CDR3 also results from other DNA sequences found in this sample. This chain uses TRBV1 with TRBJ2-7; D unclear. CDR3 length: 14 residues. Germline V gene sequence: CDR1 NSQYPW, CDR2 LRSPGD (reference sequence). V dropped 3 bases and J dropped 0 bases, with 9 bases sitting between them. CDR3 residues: CTCSAGLSSYEQYF. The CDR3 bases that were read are TGCACCTGCAGTGCCGGGCTGAGCTCCTATGAACAGTAC.

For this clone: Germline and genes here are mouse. The CDR3 reads CASSRGHQDTQYF. The sequenced part of the CDR3 DNA is TGTGCCAGCAGTCGAGGACATCAAGACACCCAGTAC. This chain links TRBV26 with TRBJ2-5; D may be TRBD1 (5 bases). With the read ending 1 residue before the CDR3 end, the germline J gene is used to fill in that end. The germline V gene encodes CDR1 KGHPV and CDR2 FQNQEV (reference sequence). Trimming took off 4 bases at V and 3 bases at J, with 8 bases between the two ends. The CDR3 runs 13 residues. Together with reference TRBV26 and TRBJ2-5, the CDR3 gives the full variable domain: NSKVIQTPRYLVKGQGQKAKMRCIPEKGHPVVFWYQQNKNNEFKFLINFQNQEVLQQIDMTEKRFSAECPSNSPCSLEIQSSEAGDSALYLCASSRGHQDTQYFGPGTRLLVL.

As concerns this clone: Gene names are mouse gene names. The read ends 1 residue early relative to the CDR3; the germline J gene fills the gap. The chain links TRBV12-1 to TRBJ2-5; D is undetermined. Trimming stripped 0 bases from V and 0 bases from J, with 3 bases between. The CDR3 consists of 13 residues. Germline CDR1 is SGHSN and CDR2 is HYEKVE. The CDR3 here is CASSLINQDTQYF. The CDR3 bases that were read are TGTGCCAGCTCTCTCATTAACCAAGACACCCAGTAC.

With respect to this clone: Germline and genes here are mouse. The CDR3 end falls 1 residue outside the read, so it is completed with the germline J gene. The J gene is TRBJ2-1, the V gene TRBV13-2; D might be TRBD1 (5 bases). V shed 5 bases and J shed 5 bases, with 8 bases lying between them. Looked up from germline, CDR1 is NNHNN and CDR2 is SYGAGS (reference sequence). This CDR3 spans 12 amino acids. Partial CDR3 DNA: TGTGCCAGCGGCCGACAGAATGCTGAGCAGTTC. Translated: CASGRQNAEQF. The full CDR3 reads CASGRQNAEQFF.

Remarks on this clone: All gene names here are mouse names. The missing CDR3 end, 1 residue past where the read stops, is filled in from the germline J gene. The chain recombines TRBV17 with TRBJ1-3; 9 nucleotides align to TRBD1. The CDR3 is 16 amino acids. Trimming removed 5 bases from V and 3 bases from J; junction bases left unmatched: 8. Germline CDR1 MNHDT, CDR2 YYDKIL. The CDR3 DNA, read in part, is TGTGCTAGCAGTGACGGACAGGGGTATTTTGGAAATACGCTCTAT. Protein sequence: CASSDGQGYFGNTLY. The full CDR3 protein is CASSDGQGYFGNTLYF. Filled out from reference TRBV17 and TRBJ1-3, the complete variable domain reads DTTVKQNPRYKLARVGKPVNLICSQTMNHDTMYWYQKKPNQAPKLLLFYYDKILNREADTFEKFQSSRPNNSFCSLYIGSAGLEYSAMYLCASSDGQGYFGNTLYFGEGSRLIVV.

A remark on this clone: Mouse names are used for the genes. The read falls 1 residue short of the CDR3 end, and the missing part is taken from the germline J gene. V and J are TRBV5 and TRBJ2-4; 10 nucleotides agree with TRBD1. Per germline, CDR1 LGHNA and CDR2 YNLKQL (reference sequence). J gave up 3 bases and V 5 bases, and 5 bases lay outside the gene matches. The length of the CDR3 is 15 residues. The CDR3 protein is CASSSGQGNQNTLYF. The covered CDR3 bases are TGTGCCAGCAGCTCGGGACAGGGGAACCAAAACACCTTGTAC.

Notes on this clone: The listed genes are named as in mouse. The sequenced part of the CDR3 DNA is TGTGCCAGCAGTGACTGGGGGCACTATGAACAGTAC. Its protein product is CASSDWGHYEQY. In full, the CDR3 is CASSDWGHYEQYF. The J gene is TRBJ2-7, the V gene TRBV13-1; possible D gene TRBD2, 7 bases. The DNA ends 1 residue before the CDR3 does, and the rest of the CDR3 is filled in from the germline J gene. Trimming shortened V by 2 bases and J by 3 bases, and 9 bases separated the two germline ends. CDR1 and CDR2 from the germline V gene are NSHNY and SYGAGN. The CDR3 totals 13 residues.

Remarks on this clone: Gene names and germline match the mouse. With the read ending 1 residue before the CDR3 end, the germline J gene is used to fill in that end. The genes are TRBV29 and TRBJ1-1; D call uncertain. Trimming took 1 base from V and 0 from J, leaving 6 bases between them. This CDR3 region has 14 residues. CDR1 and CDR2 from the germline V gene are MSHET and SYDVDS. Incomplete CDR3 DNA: TGTGCTAGCAGTTTATATCACTCAAACACAGAAGTCTTC. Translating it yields CASSLYHSNTEVF. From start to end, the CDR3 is CASSLYHSNTEVFF.

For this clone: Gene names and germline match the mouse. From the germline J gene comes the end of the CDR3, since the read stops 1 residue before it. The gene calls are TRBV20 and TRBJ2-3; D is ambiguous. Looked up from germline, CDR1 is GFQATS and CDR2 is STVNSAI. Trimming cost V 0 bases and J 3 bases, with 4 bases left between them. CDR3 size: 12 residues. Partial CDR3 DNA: TGTGGTGCTAGGGAGACAGCAGAAACGCTGTAT. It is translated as CGARETAETLY. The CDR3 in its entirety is CGARETAETLYF.

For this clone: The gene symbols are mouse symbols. The covered CDR3 bases are TGTGCAAGCAGCTTCGGACTGGGGGGAGATGAACAGTAC. It codes for CASSFGLGGDEQY. The whole CDR3 reads CASSFGLGGDEQYF. This chain links TRBV16 with TRBJ2-7; 11 positions match TRBD2. The read stops 1 residue short of the end of the CDR3; the missing end is completed from the germline J gene. The CDR3 runs to 14 residues. Losses at the gene ends were 3 bases for V and 5 bases for J; bases not matched to a gene: 3. Germline V gene data show CDR1 as SGHSA and CDR2 as FRNQAP.

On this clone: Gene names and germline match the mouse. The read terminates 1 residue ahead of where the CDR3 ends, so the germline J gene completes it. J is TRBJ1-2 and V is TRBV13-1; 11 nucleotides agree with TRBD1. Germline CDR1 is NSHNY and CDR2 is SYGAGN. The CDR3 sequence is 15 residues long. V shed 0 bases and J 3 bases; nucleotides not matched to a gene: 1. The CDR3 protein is CASSDGDRGDSDYTF. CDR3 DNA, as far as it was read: TGTGCCAGCAGTGATGGGGACAGGGGGGACTCCGACTACACC.